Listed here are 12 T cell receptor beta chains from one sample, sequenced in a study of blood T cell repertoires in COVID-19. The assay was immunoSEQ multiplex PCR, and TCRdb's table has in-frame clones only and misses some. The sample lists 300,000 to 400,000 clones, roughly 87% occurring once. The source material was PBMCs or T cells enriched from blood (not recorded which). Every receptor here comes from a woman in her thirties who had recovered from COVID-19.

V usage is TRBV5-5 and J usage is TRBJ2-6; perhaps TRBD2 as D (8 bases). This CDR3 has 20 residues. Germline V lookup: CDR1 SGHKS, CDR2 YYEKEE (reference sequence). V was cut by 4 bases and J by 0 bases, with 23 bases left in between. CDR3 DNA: TGTGCCAGCAGCCTAAGACAGGGACTAGAACATCTCTCTGGGGCCAACGTCCTGACTTTC. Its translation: CASSLRQGLEHLSGANVLTF.

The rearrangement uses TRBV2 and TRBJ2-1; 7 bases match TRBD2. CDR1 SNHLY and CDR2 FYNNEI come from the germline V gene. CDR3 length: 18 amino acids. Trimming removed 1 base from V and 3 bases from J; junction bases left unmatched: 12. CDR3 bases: TGTGCCAGCAGTGAAGAGCGGGACCAGTTAAGGGGCTACAATGAGCAGTTCTTC. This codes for CASSEERDQLRGYNEQFF.

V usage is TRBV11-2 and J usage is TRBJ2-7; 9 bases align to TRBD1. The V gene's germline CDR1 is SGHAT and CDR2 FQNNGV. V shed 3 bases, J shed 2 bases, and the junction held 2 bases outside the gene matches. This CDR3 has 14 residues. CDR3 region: CASSLGDRAYEQYF. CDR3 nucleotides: TGTGCCAGCAGCTTGGGGGACAGGGCCTACGAGCAGTACTTC.

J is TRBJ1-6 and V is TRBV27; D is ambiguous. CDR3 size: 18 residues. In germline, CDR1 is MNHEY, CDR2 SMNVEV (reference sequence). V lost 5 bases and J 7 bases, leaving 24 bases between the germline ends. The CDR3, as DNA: TGTGCCAGCAGTCGACTCTCGGGTATCGGGAATTTCAATTCACCCCTCCACTTT. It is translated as CASSRLSGIGNFNSPLHF.

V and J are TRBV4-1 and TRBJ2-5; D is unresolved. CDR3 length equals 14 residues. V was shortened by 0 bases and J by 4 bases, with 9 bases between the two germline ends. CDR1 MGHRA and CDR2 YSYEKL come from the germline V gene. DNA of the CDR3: TGCGCCAGCAGCCAAGATCTCGGAGTAGAGACCCAGTACTTC. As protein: CASSQDLGVETQYF.

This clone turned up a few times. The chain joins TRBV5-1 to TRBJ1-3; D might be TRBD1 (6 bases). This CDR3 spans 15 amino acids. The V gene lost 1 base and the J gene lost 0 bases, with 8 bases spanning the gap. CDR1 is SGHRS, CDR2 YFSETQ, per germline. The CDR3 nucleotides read TGCGCCAGCAGCTTGCTAGGGGGCTCTGGAAACACCATATATTTT. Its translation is CASSLLGGSGNTIYF.

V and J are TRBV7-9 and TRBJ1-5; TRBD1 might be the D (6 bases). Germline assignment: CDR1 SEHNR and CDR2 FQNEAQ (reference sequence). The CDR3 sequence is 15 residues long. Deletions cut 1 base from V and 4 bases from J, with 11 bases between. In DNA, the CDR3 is TGTGCCAGCAGCTTAGGGGGGCAGAAAAATCAGCCCCAGCATTTT. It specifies CASSLGGQKNQPQHF. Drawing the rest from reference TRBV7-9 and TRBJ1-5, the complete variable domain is DTGVSQNPRHKITKRGQNVTFRCDPISEHNRLYWYRQTLGQGPEFLTYFQNEAQLEKSRLLSDRFSAERPKGSFSTLEIQRTEQGDSAMYLCASSLGGQKNQPQHFGDGTRLSIL.

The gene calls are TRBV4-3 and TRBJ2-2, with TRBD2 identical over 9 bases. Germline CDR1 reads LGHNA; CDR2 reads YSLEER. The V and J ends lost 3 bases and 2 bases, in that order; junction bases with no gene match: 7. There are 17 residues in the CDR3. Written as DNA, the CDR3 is TGCGCCAGCAGCCAGGAAGGGACTAGCTCCAACACCGGGGAGCTGTTTTTT. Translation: CASSQEGTSSNTGELFF.

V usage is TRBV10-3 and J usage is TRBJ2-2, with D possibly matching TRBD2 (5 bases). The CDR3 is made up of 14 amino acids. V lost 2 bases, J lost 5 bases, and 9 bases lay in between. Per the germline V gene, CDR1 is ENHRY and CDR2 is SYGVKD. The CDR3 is CAISESGETGELFF. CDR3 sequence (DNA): TGTGCCATCAGTGAGAGCGGCGAGACCGGGGAGCTGTTTTTT.

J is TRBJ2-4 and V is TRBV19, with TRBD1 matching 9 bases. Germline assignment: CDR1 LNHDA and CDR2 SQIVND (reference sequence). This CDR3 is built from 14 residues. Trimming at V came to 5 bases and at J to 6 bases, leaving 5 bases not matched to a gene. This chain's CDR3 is CASSAGQGANIQYF. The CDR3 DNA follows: TGTGCCAGTAGTGCGGGACAGGGTGCAAACATTCAGTACTTC.

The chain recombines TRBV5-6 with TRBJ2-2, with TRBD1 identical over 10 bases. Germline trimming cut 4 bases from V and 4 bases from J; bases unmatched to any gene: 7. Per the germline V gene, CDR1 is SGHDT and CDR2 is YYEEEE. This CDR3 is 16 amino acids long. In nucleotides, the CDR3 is TGTGCCAGCAGCCCCGGGGGACAGGGGTTCACCGGGGAGCTGTTTTTT. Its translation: CASSPGGQGFTGELFF.

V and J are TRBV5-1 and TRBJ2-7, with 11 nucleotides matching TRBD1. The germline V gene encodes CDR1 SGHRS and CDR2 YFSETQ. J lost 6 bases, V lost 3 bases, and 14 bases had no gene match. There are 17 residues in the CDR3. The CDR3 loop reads CASSSNTPGQGVSEQYF. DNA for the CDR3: TGCGCCAGCAGCTCAAACACTCCGGGACAGGGGGTTTCCGAGCAGTACTTC.